Included here is one T cell receptor beta chain sequence, with context. There is no known antigen for this receptor. Base qualities are not recorded, but no much larger clone differs from it by a single base. This sample was taken from a study of blood T cell repertoires in COVID-19 (dated by TCRdb to about 2020). General notes on the study: Samples covering the acute and convalescent phases of COVID-19 were provided by collaborators in the United States, Italy and Spain. The material from the prospective study consisted of cDNA or gDNA derived from T cells, B-cell-depleted T cells, or PBMCs. Subjects who had been exposed to COVID-19, were actively infected with it, or had recovered from it provided the deeply sampled blood TCRbeta repertoires that made up the dataset. The repertoires were released in a freely available public database meant as a resource for research on the immune response to SARS-CoV-2. The samples were drawn from the first 160 participants of the ongoing ImmuneRACE study and from 1,254 subjects provided by 6 global collaborators. Sample metadata almost always included a de-identified subject ID, COVID-19 status, age in years and sex. Where HLA class I and class II types were available, the types were taken from metadata supplied by the sample provider, not from assay-based typing. Study-wide findings and limitations: The amount of clinical and demographic metadata varied by source and participant and was provided uncurated.

TCRbeta CDR3 regions were amplified from genomic DNA using the immunoSEQ Assay, a bias-controlled multiplex PCR. The study's processing was this. Nucleated cell counts per sample were estimated from amplification of reference gene primers within the assay. To quantify the absolute abundance of each unique TCRbeta CDR3 rearrangement, sequence reads were collapsed and filtered. For each sample, productive Simpson clonality was calculated as the square root of Simpson's diversity index over productive rearrangements. TCRdb re-hosts the immuneACCESS table, in-frame sequences only. Its copies lack some clones; in the studies checked, an unresolved V gene accounts for under half of them, and the cause for the rest is not known. That table gives V, J and clone size, and the DNA gave D and trimming. Counted in this sample were about 150,000 clones; more than 75% of them appeared once. The ten biggest clones cover approximately 6.1% of the sample.

The collaborating institutions used their own protocols to collect whole blood in K2EDTA tubes. For TCRbeta analysis, collaborator samples were shipped as frozen whole blood, as isolated PBMCs, or as DNA extracted from either sample type. Inclusive of the bounding cysteine and phenylalanine, the CDR3 is 13 residues long. The sequence is cut down to CDR3 DNA, 39 bases in frame from base 1. V is pruned by 9 bases and J by 2 bases, leaving 2 bases of the junction without a gene match. CDR1 is given as KGHDR and CDR2 as SFDVKD, both from the germline V gene. The sequence derives from an elderly man with acute or convalescent COVID-19. The material sequenced was peripheral blood. The sequence is built from TRBV24-1 and TRBJ1-5; 8 junctional bases match TRBD1. This receptor carries the CDR3 CATQDRGNQPQHF. The DNA is as follows: TGTGCCACCCAGGACAGGGGCAATCAGCCCCAGCATTTT.